The entry below describes one T cell receptor (beta chain). Its target is unknown. This sample is part of a study of T cell responses to AZD1222 COVID-19 vaccine. General study points: Donors were chiefly white British, with a greater number of females, and clonal diversity was perhaps underestimated. Two doses of AZD1222 preceded a rise in Spike-specific TCR breadth and depth. Sampling that yielded the repertoires occurred only after the peak T cell response. Only a handful of individuals given AZD1222 were seropositive at baseline.

Profiled with immunoSEQ multiplex PCR; TCRdb holds only in-frame clones, not every one. This table holds around 140,000 clones, approximately 89% found once. CDR3 length: 16 amino acids. Germline values: CDR1 LNHDA, CDR2 SQIVND (reference sequence). V lost 7 bases and J lost 1; bases outside the gene matches: 8. This clonotype originated in an adult who received the AZD1222 COVID-19 vaccine. The starting material was peripheral blood, obtained 28 days after the second AZD1222 dose. The V call is TRBV19, the J call TRBJ1-5, with 9 bases aligning to TRBD1. This CDR3 reads CASTNRGQLSNQPQHF. CDR3 in DNA: TGTGCCAGTACCAACAGGGGGCAATTGAGCAATCAGCCCCAGCATTTT.